This TCR beta chain was captured by sequencing in a study of blood T cell repertoires in COVID-19. Trimming took off 4 bases at V and 0 bases at J, with 22 bases between the two ends. CDR3 length: 20 residues. Germline CDR1 reads LNHDA; CDR2 reads SQIVND (reference sequence). Generated by immunoSEQ multiplex PCR, the TCRdb table keeps only in-frame clones and is missing some. The data show around 160,000 clones, with approximately 88% seen just once and roughly 3.1% held by the top ten. The TCR was taken from a man in his 60s with acute or convalescent COVID-19. Sequenced sample: peripheral blood. This chain joins TRBV19 and TRBJ2-6; tentatively, D is TRBD1 (5 bases). CDR3 bases: TGTGCCAGTAGTACCGACAGTAGCTCCGTCCGATTCTCTGGGGCCAACGTCCTGACTTTC. Protein product: CASSTDSSSVRFSGANVLTF.